Below, 29 T cell receptor beta chains from the same sample are listed, as sequenced in a study of blood T cell repertoires in COVID-19. The assay was immunoSEQ multiplex PCR, and TCRdb's table has in-frame clones only and misses some. The sample contains more than 150,000 clones, about 90% of which appear only once. The sample was PBMCs or T cells enriched from blood (not recorded which). The receptors shown here come from a woman in her 30s who had recovered from COVID-19.

DNA for the CDR3: TGTGCCAGCAGTACTTCCAGGGAGGCCAACTATGGCTACACCTTC. Encoded protein: CASSTSREANYGYTF. This sequence joins TRBV6-5 and TRBJ1-2; D might be TRBD1 (5 bases). Trimming removed 5 bases from V and 2 bases from J, with 15 bases in between. This CDR3 is 15 amino acids long. Germline-derived CDR1 and CDR2 are MNHEY and SVGAGI.

The chain links TRBV7-2 to TRBJ2-1; 13 nucleotides match TRBD2. The V gene end was trimmed by 0 bases and the J gene end by 7 bases; junction bases not matched to a gene: 6. The CDR3 covers 17 residues. CDR1 and CDR2 (germline): SGHTA, FQGNSA. CDR3 residues: CASSLAALAGGENEQFF. In DNA form, the CDR3 reads TGTGCCAGCAGCTTAGCGGCACTAGCGGGGGGGGAAAATGAGCAGTTCTTC. Full variable domain (rest looked up from reference TRBV7-2 and TRBJ2-1): GAGVSQSPSNKVTEKGKDVELRCDPISGHTALYWYRQSLGQGLEFLIYFQGNSAPDKSGLPSDRFSAERTGGSVSTLTIQRTQQEDSAVYLCASSLAALAGGENEQFFGPGTRLTVL.

This clone has ten or more counts. The V gene is TRBV19, the J gene TRBJ1-5, with 9 bases that match TRBD1. V lost 3 bases and J lost 4; bases outside the gene matches: 4. The CDR3 is made up of 15 amino acids. From germline, CDR1 is LNHDA and CDR2 SQIVND (reference sequence). Here the CDR3 reads CASSIDRGENQPQHF. CDR3 nucleotides: TGTGCCAGTAGTATTGACAGGGGGGAAAATCAGCCCCAGCATTTT.

This chain uses TRBV28 with TRBJ1-2; D possibly corresponds to TRBD1 (6 bases). Germline assignment: CDR1 MDHEN and CDR2 SYDVKM. This CDR3 spans 15 amino acids. Trimming left V 7 bases short and J 3 bases short, with 18 bases between. The CDR3 DNA reads as TGTGCCAGCACCCCGGTCGGGGGGGCGGACTATGGCTACACCTTC. It specifies CASTPVGGADYGYTF.

The chain uses TRBV7-2 and TRBJ1-2; the match to TRBD1 covers 8 bases. CDR3 length equals 16 residues. V shed 5 bases and J 2 bases; nucleotides not matched to a gene: 10. The germline V gene has CDR1 SGHTA and CDR2 FQGNSA. CDR3 residues: CASSAPQQGGNYGYTF. The CDR3 nucleotides read TGTGCCAGCAGCGCACCCCAACAGGGGGGGAACTATGGCTACACCTTC. Together with reference TRBV7-2 and TRBJ1-2, the CDR3 gives the full variable domain: GAGVSQSPSNKVTEKGKDVELRCDPISGHTALYWYRQSLGQGLEFLIYFQGNSAPDKSGLPSDRFSAERTGGSVSTLTIQRTQQEDSAVYLCASSAPQQGGNYGYTFGSGTRLTVV.

Here the CDR3 reads CASRGGTRQYF. The CDR3 DNA follows: TGTGCCAGCAGGGGGGGGACTCGGCAGTACTTC. The rearrangement uses TRBV7-9 and TRBJ2-7, with TRBD2 matching over 7 bases. This CDR3 is 11 amino acids long. Germline CDR1 and CDR2: SEHNR and FQNEAQ (reference sequence). Trimming took 6 bases from V and 9 from J; bases not matched to a gene: 5.

The chain has TRBV7-8 and TRBJ2-2; weak D call: TRBD1 (6 bases). This CDR3 has 14 amino acids. Germline values: CDR1 SGHVS, CDR2 FQNEAQ. V gave up 6 bases and J gave up 2 bases, with 10 bases separating them. CDR3 sequence reads: CASRVDSNTGELFF. The CDR3, as DNA: TGTGCCAGCAGGGTGGACAGCAACACCGGGGAGCTGTTTTTT. Using reference TRBV7-8 and TRBJ2-2 for the parts outside the CDR3, the full variable domain is GAGVSQSPRYKVAKRGQDVALRCDPISGHVSLFWYQQALGQGPEFLTYFQNEAQLDKSGLPSDRFFAERPEGSVSTLKIQRTQQEDSAVYLCASRVDSNTGELFFGEGSRLTVL.

The chain uses TRBV11-2 and TRBJ1-1; D unclear. This CDR3 is built from 13 residues. Per the germline V gene, CDR1 is SGHAT and CDR2 is FQNNGV. Trimming stripped 3 bases from V and 1 base from J, with 6 bases between. The CDR3 reads CASSFAGNTEAFF. The CDR3 region has the DNA TGTGCCAGCAGCTTCGCAGGGAACACTGAAGCTTTCTTT.

This chain links TRBV28 with TRBJ2-7, with TRBD2 identical over 15 bases. This CDR3 region has 16 residues. J gave up 7 bases and V 5 bases, and 9 bases lay outside the gene matches. From germline, CDR1 is MDHEN and CDR2 SYDVKM. In DNA, the CDR3 is TGTGCCAGCAGTCCCCGGACTAGCGGGAGGGCTGGGGAGCAGTACTTC. The encoded protein is CASSPRTSGRAGEQYF.

The chain couples TRBV27 to TRBJ2-5; a possible D gene is TRBD2 (5 bases). This CDR3 has 15 residues. V lost 2 bases and J 5 bases, leaving 15 bases between the germline ends. Germline lookup yields CDR1 MNHEY and CDR2 SMNVEV (reference sequence). The CDR3 sequence: CASSLGPGRFETQYF. The DNA for the CDR3 is TGTGCCAGCAGTTTAGGACCGGGAAGGTTTGAGACCCAGTACTTC.

The rearrangement uses TRBV12-5 and TRBJ2-1; 11 bases are shared with TRBD2. V trimming: 7 bases; J trimming: 9 bases; junction bases outside the gene matches: 11. CDR3 length: 15 amino acids. The V gene's germline CDR1 is LGHNT and CDR2 FRNRAP. The CDR3: CASVPRLAGLGEQFF. The CDR3, as DNA: TGTGCTAGTGTTCCAAGACTAGCGGGGCTCGGTGAGCAGTTCTTC.

The J gene is TRBJ2-5, the V gene TRBV29-1, with a weak D call TRBD2 (6 bases). Trimming cost V 7 bases and J 2 bases, with 11 bases left between them. Germline CDR1 and CDR2: SQVTM and ANQGSEA. The CDR3 is made up of 12 amino acids. CDR3 region: CSARGGQETQYF. The CDR3 nucleotides are TGCAGCGCACGTGGGGGGCAAGAGACCCAGTACTTC.

The CDR3 here is CASSSGLAAGDEQFF. In nucleotides, the CDR3 is TGTGCCAGCAGCTCCGGACTAGCGGCGGGGGATGAGCAGTTCTTC. The chain uses TRBV7-2 and TRBJ2-1; 10 positions match TRBD2. The CDR3 contains 15 residues. V gave up 4 bases and J gave up 8 bases; unmatched junction bases: 8. Germline loops: CDR1 SGHTA, CDR2 FQGNSA. The whole variable domain, remainder taken from reference TRBV7-2 and TRBJ2-1, is GAGVSQSPSNKVTEKGKDVELRCDPISGHTALYWYRQSLGQGLEFLIYFQGNSAPDKSGLPSDRFSAERTGGSVSTLTIQRTQQEDSAVYLCASSSGLAAGDEQFFGPGTRLTVL.

This clone was recorded a few times. J is TRBJ1-1 and V is TRBV6-5, with a weak D call TRBD1 (5 bases). The CDR3 extends over 14 amino acids. V lost 7 bases and J 5 bases, leaving 17 bases between the germline ends. CDR1 is MNHEY and CDR2 is SVGAGI in the germline V gene. This CDR3 reads CASTSAGGGTEAFF. DNA for the CDR3: TGTGCCAGCACGTCCGCCGGGGGAGGGACTGAAGCTTTCTTT.

The sample holds a few counts of this clone. The chain has TRBV6-5 and TRBJ1-2, with D hard to call. Germline CDR1 MNHEY, CDR2 SVGAGI. There are 12 residues in the CDR3. Trimming cost V 6 bases and J 8 bases, with 13 bases left between them. The CDR3: CASRPSLGGYTF. In DNA, the CDR3 is TGTGCCAGCAGGCCATCTCTAGGCGGCTACACCTTC.

CDR3 bases: TGTGCCAGCAGTGACCCCAGCGGGGGGGCCCTTGAGCAGTTCTTC. Translated, it gives CASSDPSGGALEQFF. The V and J genes are TRBV6-1 and TRBJ2-1; 10 bases agree with TRBD2. J lost 9 bases, V lost 3 bases, and 8 bases had no gene match. The germline V gene encodes CDR1 MNHNS and CDR2 SASEGT. This CDR3 spans 15 amino acids.

The CDR3 DNA is TGTGCCAGCAGCCAAGATTGGAGCGGGAGGGATGAGCAGTTCTTC. Protein: CASSQDWSGRDEQFF. This rearrangement joins TRBV14 to TRBJ2-1; the match to TRBD2 covers 10 bases. This CDR3 is built from 15 residues. V shed 0 bases, J shed 8 bases, and the junction held 4 bases outside the gene matches. CDR1 is SGHDN and CDR2 is FVKESK in the germline V gene. Full variable domain (remainder filled in from reference TRBV14 and TRBJ2-1): EAGVTQFPSHSVIEKGQTVTLRCDPISGHDNLYWYRRVMGKEIKFLLHFVKESKQDESGMPNNRFLAERTGGTYSTLKVQPAELEDSGVYFCASSQDWSGRDEQFFGPGTRLTVL.

The chain recombines TRBV29-1 with TRBJ1-5; a possible D gene is TRBD1 (6 bases). In germline, CDR1 is SQVTM, CDR2 ANQGSEA. The CDR3 totals 15 residues. CDR3 loop: CTWTLQGESNQPQHF. The CDR3 DNA reads TGCACCTGGACCTTACAGGGAGAAAGCAATCAGCCCCAGCATTTT.

The CDR3 is CASSPASNEQFF. The DNA for the CDR3 is TGTGCCAGTAGTCCAGCTAGTAATGAGCAGTTCTTC. The J gene is TRBJ2-1, the V gene TRBV19; D is undetermined. Germline V lookup: CDR1 LNHDA, CDR2 SQIVND (reference sequence). Trimming shortened V by 5 bases and J by 7 bases, and 9 bases separated the two germline ends. The CDR3 totals 12 residues.

This chain uses TRBV5-4 with TRBJ1-2; TRBD1 agrees at 7 bases. V dropped 2 bases and J dropped 0; count of bases not matched to a gene: 4. The CDR3 extends over 15 amino acids. Germline CDR1 reads SGHNT; CDR2 reads YYREEE (reference sequence). The CDR3 bases are TGTGCCAGCAGCTTAACAGGGGTCGCTAACTATGGCTACACCTTC. Translation: CASSLTGVANYGYTF.

V and J are TRBV10-3 and TRBJ2-7; D is possibly TRBD2 (7 bases). Germline V gene data show CDR1 as ENHRY and CDR2 as SYGVKD. V lost 0 bases, J lost 0 bases, and 12 bases lay in between. CDR3 length: 16 amino acids. CDR3 DNA: TGTGCCATCAGTGAGTCTGACAGGACTAGCTCCTACGAGCAGTACTTC. Residues: CAISESDRTSSYEQYF.

V is TRBV7-2 and J is TRBJ2-3; 13 bases line up with TRBD2. This CDR3 has 16 residues. Germline V CDR1 and CDR2: SGHTA, FQGNSA. The V and J ends lost 1 base and 5 bases, in that order; junction bases with no gene match: 3. CDR3: CASSLDRTSGRDTQYF. The CDR3, as DNA: TGTGCCAGCAGCTTAGACCGGACTAGCGGGAGAGATACGCAGTATTTT.

The chain has TRBV30 and TRBJ1-3; 10 bases fit TRBD1. The junction had 1 base not matched to a gene; V was cut back by 3 bases and J by 2 bases. The CDR3 has 14 amino acids. Germline V gene sequence: CDR1 GTSNPN, CDR2 SVGIG (reference sequence). CDR3 sequence (DNA): TGTGCCTGGAGGGACAGGGGGGCTGGAAACACCATATATTTT. Encoded protein: CAWRDRGAGNTIYF.

The chain joins TRBV3-1 (or the pseudogene TRBV3-2) to TRBJ2-5; TRBD2 matches 11 bases. Germline CDR1 reads LGHDT; CDR2 reads YNNKEL (reference sequence). J gave up 4 bases and V 3 bases, and 4 bases lay outside the gene matches. The CDR3 contains 15 residues. The CDR3 coding sequence is TGTGCCAGCAGCCATATGACTAGCGGGGCAGAGACCCAGTACTTC. Encoded protein: CASSHMTSGAETQYF.

This chain uses TRBV10-3 with TRBJ2-7, with 8 positions matching TRBD1. CDR1 is ENHRY, CDR2 SYGVKD, per germline. Germline trimming cut 10 bases from V and 4 bases from J; bases unmatched to any gene: 9. CDR3 length equals 13 residues. The CDR3 DNA reads TGTGCCAGCGGCGGGACAGGCAGTTACGAGCAGTACTTC. This gives the protein CASGGTGSYEQYF.

The rearrangement links TRBV7-2 to TRBJ1-1; 8 bases fit TRBD1. This CDR3 comprises 14 residues. V shed 5 bases and J 5 bases; nucleotides not matched to a gene: 7. Looked up from germline, CDR1 is SGHTA and CDR2 is FQGNSA. CDR3 bases: TGTGCCAGCAGCCCCCGGACAGGGTCGACTGAAGCTTTCTTT. This gives the protein CASSPRTGSTEAFF.

CDR3 amino acids: CASSETGGTYEQYF. The CDR3 DNA sequence: TGTGCCAGCAGCGAGACCGGGGGGACCTACGAGCAGTACTTC. The chain is built from TRBV9 and TRBJ2-7, with 7 bases that match TRBD2. The CDR3 is made up of 14 amino acids. With V trimmed by 3 bases and J by 2 bases, 5 bases remained unmatched. The germline gives CDR1 SGDLS, CDR2 YYNGEE.

The genes are TRBV6-1 and TRBJ1-5; TRBD1 agrees at 7 bases. The CDR3 length is 15 residues. Per germline, CDR1 MNHNS and CDR2 SASEGT. V lost 7 bases, J lost 2 bases, and 8 bases stayed unmatched. The chain's CDR3 is CASTLGGTGNQPQHF. The CDR3 DNA reads as TGTGCCAGCACCCTCGGCGGGACAGGCAATCAGCCCCAGCATTTT.

This chain uses TRBV6-2 or TRBV6-3 with TRBJ1-5; D might be TRBD1 (6 bases). Germline values: CDR1 MNHEY, CDR2 SVGEGT. Between the trimmed V and J ends, which lost 6 bases and 5 bases, there was a span of 14 bases. The CDR3 length is 14 residues. The CDR3, as DNA: TGTGCCAGCAGCACGCTGCAGGGGCATCAGCCCCAGCATTTT. Protein product: CASSTLQGHQPQHF.